The entry below gives a single TCR beta chain sequence along with its context. The target antigen is unknown. The CDR3 spans 14 residues. Per the germline V gene, CDR1 is MNHNY and CDR2 is SVGAGI (reference sequence). J lost 5 bases, V lost 3 bases, and 7 bases had no gene match. The study ran its PCR with 60 Vbeta and 13 Jbeta primers. Produced via immunoSEQ multiplex PCR; TCRdb's table is partial and in-frame only. Its table records 100,000 to 150,000 clones. This sample is drawn from a study of cytomegalovirus exposure and HLA in healthy donors. The study's findings and limits: Later analysis suggested most CMV-associated TCR beta chains were HLA-restricted. Association of a missense DCLRE1C variant with TCR beta V- and J-gene trimming was reported in a later analysis.

This chain links TRBV6-6 with TRBJ2-7, with 7 nucleotides matching TRBD2. This sequence was found in a man younger than 35 in good health and CMV-seronegative. The sequenced sample consisted of PBMCs. CDR3 residues: CASSYGGSTHEQYF. The CDR3 nucleotides are TGTGCCAGCAGTTATGGCGGGAGTACCCACGAGCAGTACTTC.